The sequence of this T cell receptor beta chain was determined in a study of identical twins. Points from the study as a whole: Zero-insertion results could be subject to partial confounding by invariant MAIT and iNKT cells. The degree of excess twin sharing was weaker in beta out-of-frame sequences. Out-of-frame alpha sequences common to twins were enriched for low generation probability.

TCRdb ran MiXCR on the 5' RACE reads and lists one entry per CDR3 protein. Of approximately 410,000 distinct CDR3 sequences listed, 18% are singletons. Donors were all healthy Caucasians. Per germline, CDR1 LGHNA and CDR2 YSLEER. Unmatched junction bases numbered 16, after V lost 0 bases and J lost 5 bases. CDR3 length: 19 amino acids. This clonotype was counted many times. Antigen unknown. What was sequenced was naive T cells sorted from blood. The chain uses TRBV4-3 and TRBJ1-1, with 9 bases that match TRBD1. This clonotype originated in a man aged 50 to 59 in good health. The CDR3 spells CASSQDSGGQGRKSTEAFF. The CDR3 coding sequence is TGCGCCAGCAGCCAAGATAGTGGAGGACAGGGGAGGAAGAGTACTGAAGCTTTCTTT.